A single sample gave rise to the 10 T cell receptor beta chains below, sequenced in a study of shared clonotypes between healthy human individuals. Clones were read by immunoSEQ multiplex PCR, and TCRdb kept only the in-frame ones, dropping some. This table holds about 710,000 clones, over 60% found once. Material: memory CD4+ T cells sorted from blood. The subset is: CD45RA-negative fraction. The receptors here all came from a woman between 25 and 40 years old in good health.

The rearrangement uses TRBV19 and TRBJ2-7; D call uncertain. The germline V gene encodes CDR1 LNHDA and CDR2 SQIVND (reference sequence). This CDR3 is 15 amino acids long. The germline V and J ends were trimmed by 3 bases and 5 bases, with 17 bases remaining between them. This chain's CDR3 is CASSMGPNRPHEQYF. Written as DNA, the CDR3 is TGTGCCAGTAGTATGGGCCCAAATAGGCCCCACGAGCAGTACTTC.

This clone was observed a few times. J is TRBJ2-7 and V is TRBV28; perhaps TRBD2 as D (5 bases). V gave up 5 bases and J gave up 5 bases, with 19 bases separating them. The CDR3 has 15 residues. Per the germline V gene, CDR1 is MDHEN and CDR2 is SYDVKM. The CDR3 sequence is CASSLNPLSGHEQYF. The CDR3 region has the DNA TGTGCCAGCAGTCTCAACCCCCTAAGCGGCCACGAGCAGTACTTC.

Turning to this clone: A much larger clonotype is one base distant, so this may be a read error. The sample contains more than one DNA sequence encoding this CDR3. J is TRBJ2-5 and V is TRBV28; D gene uncertain. V lost 4 bases to trimming and J lost 2 bases, with 2 bases between them. This CDR3 contains 11 residues. Germline V CDR1 and CDR2: MDHEN, SYDVKM. The CDR3 protein is CASSSQETQYF. The CDR3 DNA sequence: TGTGCCAGCAGTTCACAAGAGACCCAGTACTTC.

The chain recombines TRBV7-2 with TRBJ2-3; the D gene is possibly TRBD2 (6 bases). Trimming removed 6 bases at V and 4 bases at J, with 14 bases between. This CDR3 has 14 amino acids. The germline V gene has CDR1 SGHTA and CDR2 FQGNSA. The CDR3 here is CASSSRERADTQYF. CDR3 DNA sequence: TGTGCCAGCAGTTCACGGGAGAGGGCAGATACGCAGTATTTT.

This sequence joins TRBV27 and TRBJ2-4, with 9 bases matching TRBD2. The J segment lost 8 bases and the V segment lost 0 bases, leaving 5 bases of the junction unmatched. Per germline, CDR1 MNHEY and CDR2 SMNVEV (reference sequence). The CDR3 length is 15 residues. The CDR3 DNA is TGTGCCAGCAGTTTATCGCCTAGCGGGAATGACATTCAGTACTTC. Translation: CASSLSPSGNDIQYF.

Notes on this clone: In the same sample, other DNA sequences code for this CDR3. The genes are TRBV2 and TRBJ2-2; D is unclear. CDR3 length: 15 amino acids. The ends were cut back, 0 bases at V and 0 bases at J, with 5 bases in the middle. Per the germline V gene, CDR1 is SNHLY and CDR2 is FYNNEI. As DNA, the CDR3 is TGTGCCAGCAGTGAAGCCCCTGCGAACACCGGGGAGCTGTTTTTT. It specifies CASSEAPANTGELFF.

Concerning this clone itself: This sample also contains other DNA sequences that code for the same CDR3. The CDR3 region is CASSQDRDYGYTF. The CDR3 coding sequence is TGTGCCAGCAGTCAAGACAGGGACTATGGCTACACCTTC. This rearrangement joins TRBV6-1 to TRBJ1-2; 7 bases match TRBD1. CDR3 length equals 13 residues. J lost 3 bases, V lost 5 bases, and 3 bases had no gene match. Per germline, CDR1 MNHNS and CDR2 SASEGT.

The chain recombines TRBV6-5 with TRBJ2-3; D remains ambiguous. The V end lost 6 bases, the J end lost 6 bases, and 16 bases lay between the germline ends. The germline V gene encodes CDR1 MNHEY and CDR2 SVGAGI. The CDR3 has 14 amino acids. CDR3 nucleotide sequence: TGTGCCAGCAGGCGCGACGGTGTGGGGGATACGCAGTATTTT. It yields the protein CASRRDGVGDTQYF.

V is TRBV11-2 and J is TRBJ2-7; D is undetermined. This CDR3 spans 11 amino acids. V was pared by 7 bases and J by 2 bases, with 6 bases between. CDR1 and CDR2 (germline): SGHAT, FQNNGV. For the CDR3, the DNA is TGTGCCAGCACCGCCACCTACGAGCAGTACTTC. Protein product: CASTATYEQYF.

This clone has only one observation. This chain uses TRBV5-4 with TRBJ2-6; D ambiguous. Germline V gives CDR1 SGHNT, CDR2 YYREEE (reference sequence). V was cut by 4 bases and J by 0 bases, with 11 bases left in between. This CDR3 has 16 amino acids. The CDR3 loop reads CASSPRAYSGANVLTF. CDR3 sequence (DNA): TGTGCCAGCAGCCCCCGGGCTTACTCTGGGGCCAACGTCCTGACTTTC.